This TCR beta chain originates from a study of type 1 regulatory T cells. In the study overall: T-allo10 is an in vitro-generated, Tr1-enriched CD4 T cell product specific for alloantigen. The study, taken as a whole, reports: Compared with non-type 1 regulatory T cells, type 1 regulatory T cells showed a more restricted TCR repertoire.

This CDR3 spans 15 amino acids. Trimming cost V 7 bases and J 2 bases, with 17 bases left between them. The germline CDR1 and CDR2 sequences are LNHDA and SQIVND (reference sequence). As regards this clonotype: Antigen unknown. A much larger clone lies a single base off, so this may be a read error.

One entry per CDR3 protein results from TCRdb running MiXCR on the reads. The sample has roughly 65,000 distinct CDR3 sequences, 49% seen once; the top ten hold roughly 2.2%. The sequence derives from a human donor in good health. The material sequenced was cultured non-Tr1 T cells, either the whole culture or a sorted T cell fraction (not recorded which). The rearrangement links TRBV19 to TRBJ1-2; D is possibly TRBD1 (6 bases). As DNA, the CDR3 is TGTGCCAGTATGCCATCACAGGGAAGCAACTATGGCTACACCTTC. Protein product: CASMPSQGSNYGYTF.